These 17 T cell receptor beta chains were sequenced from one sample in a study of prognosis after radiotherapy for stage I lung cancer. Researchers used two-round multiplex PCR to amplify TCR beta CDR3 starting from genomic DNA. Used in first-round PCR were primers specific to each TRBV and TRBJ gene. TCRdb passed the multiplex PCR reads through MiXCR, listing each CDR3 protein once. Here the sample spans about 47,000 distinct CDR3 sequences, 30% to 40% being singletons. The sample consisted of PBMCs, taken before or after stereotactic body radiation therapy (not recorded which). The receptors originated from a donor over 45 with non-small cell lung cancer.

With respect to this clonotype: The junction and the germline gene differ at one end; a read error may be behind it. The chain joins TRBV24-1 to TRBJ2-5; D unresolved. The CDR3 is made up of 14 amino acids. Germline V gene sequence: CDR1 KGHDR, CDR2 SFDVKD. This CDR3 reads CATSEPDTQETEYF. The DNA for the CDR3 is TGTGCCACCAGTGAACCCGACACCCAAGAGACCGAGTACTTC.

There are many counts of this clonotype. The V and J genes are TRBV7-2 and TRBJ2-3, with 7 nucleotides matching TRBD2. J was trimmed by 5 bases and V by 5 bases; bases with no gene match: 10. Looked up from germline, CDR1 is SGHTA and CDR2 is FQGNSA. The CDR3 is 15 amino acids. CDR3 region: CASSHTSVSVDTQYF. The CDR3 coding sequence is TGTGCCAGCAGCCATACTAGCGTGAGTGTAGATACGCAGTATTTT. The full variable domain, in which reference TRBV7-2 and TRBJ2-3 provide the parts outside the CDR3, is GAGVSQSPSNKVTEKGKDVELRCDPISGHTALYWYRQSLGQGLEFLIYFQGNSAPDKSGLPSDRFSAERTGGSVSTLTIQRTQQEDSAVYLCASSHTSVSVDTQYFGPGTRLTVL.

Notes on this clonotype: At one boundary the junction diverges from the germline segment, which might be a read error. The V call is TRBV7-2, the J call TRBJ2-2; tentative D call: TRBD2 (5 bases). This CDR3 is 15 amino acids long. Per the germline V gene, CDR1 is SGHTA and CDR2 is FQGNSA. CDR3 sequence: CASSWGSPNTGEPFF. CDR3 DNA sequence: TGTGCCAGCAGCTGGGGTAGCCCAAACACCGGGGAGCCGTTTTTT. Full variable domain (rest looked up from reference TRBV7-2 and TRBJ2-2): GAGVSQSPSNKVTEKGKDVELRCDPISGHTALYWYRQSLGQGLEFLIYFQGNSAPDKSGLPSDRFSAERTGGSVSTLTIQRTQQEDSAVYLCASSWGSPNTGEPFFGEGSRLTVL.

Details on this clonotype: This likely stems from a read error, as it lies one base from a far larger clone. This chain connects TRBV6-2 or TRBV6-3 to TRBJ2-3; D call uncertain. Looked up from germline, CDR1 is MNHEY and CDR2 is SVGEGT. CDR3 length: 12 amino acids. The CDR3 region has the DNA TGTGCCTGCAGTGAACAGCAGGATACGCAGTATTTT. Protein: CACSEQQDTQYF.

In its sample, this clonotype was seen many times. The chain recombines TRBV20-1 with TRBJ2-1, with D maybe TRBD2 (6 bases). Per the germline V gene, CDR1 is DFQATT and CDR2 is SNEGSKA (reference sequence). The CDR3 has 16 amino acids. V was cut by 2 bases and J by 0 bases, with 14 bases left in between. CDR3 sequence (DNA): TGCAGTGCTAGAATCCTGGAGGGGAGCTCCTACAATGAGCAGTTCTTC. The encoded protein is CSARILEGSSYNEQFF.

This clonotype has only a few counts. It may be a read error: a sequence one base away is much more abundant. This CDR3 is missing its conserved last phenylalanine or tryptophan, likely due to a read error. The chain uses TRBV6-1 and TRBJ1-2; the match to TRBD1 covers 10 bases. The CDR3 runs to 16 residues. Germline-derived CDR1 and CDR2 are MNHNS and SASEGT. V lost 8 bases, J lost 4 bases, and 13 bases stayed unmatched. CDR3 bases: TGTGCCAGCTCCAGTAGATCCGGGACAGGGGCCTATGGCTACACCTCC. Protein sequence: CASSSRSGTGAYGYTS.

For this clonotype: A much larger clone is a single base away; this may be a read error. This sequence joins TRBV6-2 or TRBV6-3 and TRBJ2-3; D tentatively fits TRBD1 or TRBD2 (7 bases each). CDR1 is MNHEY and CDR2 is SVGEGT in the germline V gene. Trimming removed 2 bases at V and 3 bases at J, with 15 bases between. This CDR3 is 16 amino acids long. This CDR3 is CASSYTDREGTDTQYF. The CDR3 nucleotides are TGTGCCAGCAGTTACACCGACAGGGAGGGGACAGATACGCAGTATTTT.

Regarding this clonotype: It is likely a read error, because the conserved phenylalanine at the end of the CDR3 is missing. J is TRBJ1-3 and V is TRBV4-1; D gene ambiguous. Germline V gives CDR1 MGHRA, CDR2 YSYEKL. V lost 9 bases, J lost 4 bases, and 13 bases lay in between. This CDR3 comprises 13 residues. The CDR3 sequence: CASSGVAGNTIYL. Written as DNA, the CDR3 is TGCGCCAGTAGCGGGGTAGCCGGAAACACCATATATCTT.

Remarks on this clonotype: Mismatch with germline at one junction end may stem from a read error. The rearrangement uses TRBV24-1 and TRBJ2-7; D gene uncertain. Germline values: CDR1 KGHDR, CDR2 SFDVKD. The CDR3 sequence is 14 residues long. CDR3 nucleotides: TGTGCCGCCAGTGATTTGCATGCGTCTGCTCCGCAGTACTTC. It yields the protein CAASDLHASAPQYF.

This clonotype was seen repeatedly, ten times or more. The chain links TRBV20-1 to TRBJ2-7; 9 bases fit TRBD2. Germline V CDR1 and CDR2: DFQATT, SNEGSKA (reference sequence). V trimming: 7 bases; J trimming: 12 bases; junction bases outside the gene matches: 22. There are 15 residues in the CDR3. This chain's CDR3 is CSVSGGSSGSYGGYF. CDR3 coding DNA: TGCAGTGTCTCCGGGGGAAGTAGCGGGAGTTATGGTGGGTACTTC.

The chain couples TRBV6-4 to TRBJ1-6; the D gene is possibly TRBD1 (6 bases). The CDR3 has 17 amino acids. Trimming shortened V by 9 bases and J by 8 bases, and 26 bases separated the two germline ends. Germline assignment: CDR1 MRHNA and CDR2 SNTAGT. CDR3 bases: TGTGCCAGAGTGGTGGGGGGGGCGGGGGAACGGTATTCACCCCTCCACTTT. It codes for CARVVGGAGERYSPLHF.

This clonotype has ten or more counts. J is TRBJ1-1 and V is TRBV5-1, with a possible D match to TRBD1 (6 bases). There are 14 residues in the CDR3. Trimming took 0 bases from V and 3 from J, leaving 9 bases between them. The germline CDR1 and CDR2 sequences are SGHRS and YFSETQ. CDR3 protein: CASSLVQGDTEAFF. Written as DNA, the CDR3 is TGCGCCAGCAGCTTGGTACAGGGTGACACTGAAGCTTTCTTT.

The chain combines TRBV6-2 or TRBV6-3 with TRBJ2-7; maybe TRBD2 (7 bases). The CDR3 totals 16 residues. V lost 5 bases and J 4 bases, leaving 21 bases between the germline ends. Germline lookup yields CDR1 MNHEY and CDR2 SVGEGT. The DNA for the CDR3 is TGTGCCAGCAGTACCAACTTAGGGGGGGAAGGGTACGAGCAGTACTTC. Residues: CASSTNLGGEGYEQYF.

This clonotype came up many times. The genes are TRBV12-3 or TRBV12-4 and TRBJ2-3, with 8 bases lining up with TRBD2. V lost 3 bases and J lost 0; bases outside the gene matches: 2. The CDR3 spans 15 residues. CDR3: CASSFSGTSTDTQYF. CDR3 in DNA: TGTGCCAGCAGTTTTAGCGGGACTAGCACAGATACGCAGTATTTT.

This clonotype appeared many times. The chain combines TRBV4-3 with TRBJ2-7, with 8 bases lining up with TRBD1. The CDR3 length is 16 residues. The germline CDR1 and CDR2 sequences are LGHNA and YSLEER. The J segment lost 8 bases and the V segment lost 0 bases, leaving 12 bases of the junction unmatched. CDR3 in DNA: TGCGCCAGCAGCCAAGAGGTAGGGGGACAGGTTAGAAAGCAGTACTTC. Translated, it gives CASSQEVGGQVRKQYF.

The table lists this clonotype with many counts. The gene calls are TRBV20-1 and TRBJ1-5, with TRBD1 as a possible D gene (5 bases). From germline, CDR1 is DFQATT and CDR2 SNEGSKA (reference sequence). Deletions cut 0 bases from V and 4 bases from J, with 13 bases between. This CDR3 is built from 15 residues. CDR3 coding DNA: TGCAGTGCTAGAGATGGGGGGAAATTAAATCAGCCCCAGCATTTT. Translated: CSARDGGKLNQPQHF.

This clonotype was counted many times. The chain recombines TRBV9 with TRBJ1-1; D might be TRBD1 (5 bases). Trimming took 0 bases from V and 0 from J, leaving 12 bases between them. The CDR3 has 16 residues. Germline V gene data show CDR1 as SGDLS and CDR2 as YYNGEE. The CDR3 DNA sequence: TGTGCCAGCAGCGTAGCGGTGGGGGGAGTGAACACTGAAGCTTTCTTT. This encodes CASSVAVGGVNTEAFF.